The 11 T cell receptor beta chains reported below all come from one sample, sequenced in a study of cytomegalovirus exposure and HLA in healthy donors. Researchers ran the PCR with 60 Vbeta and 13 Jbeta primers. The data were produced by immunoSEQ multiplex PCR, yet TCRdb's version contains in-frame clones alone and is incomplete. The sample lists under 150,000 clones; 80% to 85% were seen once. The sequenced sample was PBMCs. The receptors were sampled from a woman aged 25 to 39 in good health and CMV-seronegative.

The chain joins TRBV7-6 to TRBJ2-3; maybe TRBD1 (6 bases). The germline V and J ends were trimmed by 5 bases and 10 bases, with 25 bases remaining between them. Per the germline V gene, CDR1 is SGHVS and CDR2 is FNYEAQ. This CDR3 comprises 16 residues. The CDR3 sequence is CASSPNRDTLFEAQYF. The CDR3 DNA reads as TGTGCCAGCAGCCCGAATAGGGACACCCTTTTTGAAGCGCAGTATTTT.

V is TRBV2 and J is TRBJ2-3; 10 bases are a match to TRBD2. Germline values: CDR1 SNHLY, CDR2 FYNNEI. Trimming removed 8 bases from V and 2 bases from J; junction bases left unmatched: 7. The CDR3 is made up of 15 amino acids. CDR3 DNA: TGTGCCAGCTATATAGCGGGAGGCCCCACAGATACGCAGTATTTT. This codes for CASYIAGGPTDTQYF.

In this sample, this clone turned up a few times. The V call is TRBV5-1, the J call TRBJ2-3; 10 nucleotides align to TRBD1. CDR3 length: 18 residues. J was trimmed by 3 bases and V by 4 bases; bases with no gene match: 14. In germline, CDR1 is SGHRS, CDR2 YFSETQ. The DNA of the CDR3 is TGCGCCAGCAGCCGAGGTCGGACAGGGGGTTGGACTACAGATACGCAGTATTTT. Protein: CASSRGRTGGWTTDTQYF.

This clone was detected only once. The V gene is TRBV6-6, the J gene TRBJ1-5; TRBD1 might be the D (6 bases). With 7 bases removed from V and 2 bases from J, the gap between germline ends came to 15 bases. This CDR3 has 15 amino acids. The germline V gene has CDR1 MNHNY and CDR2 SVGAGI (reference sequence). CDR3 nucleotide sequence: TGTGCCAGCAATCAACAGGGATTAGGCAATCAGCCCCAGCATTTT. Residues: CASNQQGLGNQPQHF.

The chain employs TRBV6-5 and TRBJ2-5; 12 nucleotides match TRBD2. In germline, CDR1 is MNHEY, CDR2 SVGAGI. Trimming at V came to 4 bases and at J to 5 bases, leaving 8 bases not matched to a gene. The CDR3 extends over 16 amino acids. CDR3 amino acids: CASSSLAGGPRETQYF. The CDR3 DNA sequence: TGTGCCAGCAGTTCTCTAGCGGGAGGGCCCAGGGAGACCCAGTACTTC.

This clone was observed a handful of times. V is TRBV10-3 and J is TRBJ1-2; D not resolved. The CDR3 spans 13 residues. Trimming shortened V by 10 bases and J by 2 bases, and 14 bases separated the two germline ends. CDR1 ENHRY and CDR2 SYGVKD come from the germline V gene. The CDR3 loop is CATGSRPNYGYTF. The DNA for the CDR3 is TGTGCCACCGGTTCTAGGCCAAACTATGGCTACACCTTC.

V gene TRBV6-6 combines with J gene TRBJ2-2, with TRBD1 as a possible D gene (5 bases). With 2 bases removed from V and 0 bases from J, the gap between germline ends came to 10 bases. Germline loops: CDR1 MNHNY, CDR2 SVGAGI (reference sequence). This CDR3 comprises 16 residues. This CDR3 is CASSYRGQANTGELFF. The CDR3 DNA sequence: TGTGCCAGCAGTTACAGGGGCCAAGCGAACACCGGGGAGCTGTTTTTT.

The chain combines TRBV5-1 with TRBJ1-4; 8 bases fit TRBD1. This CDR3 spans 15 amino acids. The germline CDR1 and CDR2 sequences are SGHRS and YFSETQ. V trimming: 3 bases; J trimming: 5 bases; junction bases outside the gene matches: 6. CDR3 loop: CASSSQGEGNEKLFF. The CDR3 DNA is TGCGCCAGCAGCTCACAGGGGGAGGGGAATGAAAAACTGTTTTTT.

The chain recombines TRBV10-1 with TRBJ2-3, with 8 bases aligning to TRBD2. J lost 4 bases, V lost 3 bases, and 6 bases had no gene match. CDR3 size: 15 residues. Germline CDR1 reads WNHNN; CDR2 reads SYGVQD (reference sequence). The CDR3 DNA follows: TGCGCCAGCAGTGATCGGGCGGGAGGAGCAGATACGCAGTATTTT. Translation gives CASSDRAGGADTQYF.

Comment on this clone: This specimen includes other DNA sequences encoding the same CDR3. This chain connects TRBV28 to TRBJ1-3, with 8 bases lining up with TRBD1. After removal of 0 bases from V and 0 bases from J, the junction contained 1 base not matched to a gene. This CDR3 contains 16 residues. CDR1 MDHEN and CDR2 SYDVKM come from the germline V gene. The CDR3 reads CASSLWTGDSGNTIYF. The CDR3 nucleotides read TGTGCCAGCAGTTTATGGACAGGGGACTCTGGAAACACCATATATTTT. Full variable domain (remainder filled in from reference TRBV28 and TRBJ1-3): DVKVTQSSRYLVKRTGEKVFLECVQDMDHENMFWYRQDPGLGLRLIYFSYDVKMKEKGDIPEGYSVSREKKERFSLILESASTNQTSMYLCASSLWTGDSGNTIYFGEGSWLTVV.

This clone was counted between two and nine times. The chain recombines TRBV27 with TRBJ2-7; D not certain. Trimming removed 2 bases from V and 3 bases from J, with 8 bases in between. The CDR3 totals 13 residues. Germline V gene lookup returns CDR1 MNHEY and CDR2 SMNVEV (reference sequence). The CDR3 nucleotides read TGTGCCAGCAGTTTACGGGTCCACTACGAGCAGTACTTC. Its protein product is CASSLRVHYEQYF.